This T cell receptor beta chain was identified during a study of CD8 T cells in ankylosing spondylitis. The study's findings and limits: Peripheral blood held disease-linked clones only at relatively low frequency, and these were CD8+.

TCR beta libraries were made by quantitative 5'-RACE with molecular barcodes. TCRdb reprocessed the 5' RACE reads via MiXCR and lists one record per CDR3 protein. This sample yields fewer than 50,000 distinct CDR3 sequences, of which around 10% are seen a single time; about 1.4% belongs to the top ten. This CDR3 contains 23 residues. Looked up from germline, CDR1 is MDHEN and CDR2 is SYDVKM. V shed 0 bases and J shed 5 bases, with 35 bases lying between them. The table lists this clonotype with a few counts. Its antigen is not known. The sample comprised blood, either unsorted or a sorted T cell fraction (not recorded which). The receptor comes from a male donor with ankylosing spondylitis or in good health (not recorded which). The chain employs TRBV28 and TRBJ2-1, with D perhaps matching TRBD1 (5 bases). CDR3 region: CASSLWRSWGRERRVRDNNEQFF. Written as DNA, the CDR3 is TGTGCCAGCAGTTTATGGAGATCCTGGGGCCGCGAAAGGCGTGTTAGGGATAACAATGAGCAGTTCTTC.